This T cell receptor beta chain was recovered during a study of T cell responses to AZD1222 COVID-19 vaccine. Findings and caveats of the study: Donors skewed white British and female; clonal diversity was possibly underestimated. Only five or six individuals given AZD1222 were seropositive at baseline. Breadth and depth of Spike-specific TCRs rose after two AZD1222 doses. Nearly half of unique spike-specific TCRs reportedly avoided B.1.351 and B.1.1.7 mutated regions.

On this clone itself: Antigen: not known.

Libraries were prepared by immunoSEQ multiplex PCR; TCRdb keeps only in-frame clonotypes and omits some of them. The data contain 130,000 to 150,000 clones, around 89% of them singletons. Germline CDR1 MGHRA, CDR2 YSYEKL. The CDR3 contains 16 residues. With 0 bases removed from V and 9 bases from J, the gap between germline ends came to 15 bases. V usage is TRBV4-1 and J usage is TRBJ1-6; D may be TRBD1 (5 bases). The receptor was derived from an adult in good health. This specimen consisted of peripheral blood, obtained on day 0 of MenACWY control vaccination. CDR3 amino acids: CASSQEWLGRGSPLHF. The CDR3 DNA sequence: TGCGCCAGCAGCCAAGAATGGCTGGGAAGGGGTTCACCCCTCCACTTT.